In its sample, the clone carrying this T cell receptor beta chain was seen once. Its antigen is not identified. This sample is part of a study of OX40 agonist ivuxolimab in advanced cancers. Whole-study findings and limits: Part of the nonresponder group also had normalized T-cell clonal expansion that was low. More expanded clones were found, on average, in CD8+ than in CD4+ T cells.

The V gene lost 5 bases and the J gene lost 4 bases, with 14 bases spanning the gap. Per the germline V gene, CDR1 is LNHDA and CDR2 is SQIVND (reference sequence). CDR3 length: 14 amino acids. Clones were read by immunoSEQ multiplex PCR, and TCRdb kept only the in-frame ones, dropping some. The sample has nearly 20,000 clones; roughly 80% are singletons. This TCR was sampled from an adult with an advanced solid tumor such as melanoma, head and neck, liver or kidney cancer. The chain combines TRBV19 with TRBJ1-2, with D possibly matching TRBD1 (6 bases). The sequenced sample was CD4+ or CD8+ T cells sorted from blood, obtained in a trial of the OX40 agonist ivuxolimab. The DNA of the CDR3 is TGTGCCAGTAGTCTAGGACAGCTTCTCTATGGCTACACCTTC. Protein sequence: CASSLGQLLYGYTF.